The 11 T cell receptor beta chains given below trace back to one sample, sequenced in a study of T cell responses to AZD1222 COVID-19 vaccine (dated by TCRdb to the early 2020s). Interpreted using the paper, the time point label stands for: baseline before first vaccination. The method behind the library was the immunoSEQ multiplex PCR assay. This is the immuneACCESS table as TCRdb keeps it, with only in-frame sequences that have V and J called. A part of the clones is gone; compared with another copy, unresolved V genes explain less than half, and the rest is unexplained. This sample lists 70,000 or so clones; around 86% were detected once. The top ten hold about 24% of the sample. Sequenced here: peripheral blood, sampled on day 0 of AZD1222 vaccination. All receptors come from an adult in good health.

The rearrangement uses TRBV9 and TRBJ1-1; D is unclear. The CDR3 sequence is 16 residues long. The V gene's germline CDR1 is SGDLS and CDR2 YYNGEE. The V and J ends lost 4 bases and 1 base respectively, with 17 bases between them. The CDR3 is CASSPRAGAENTEAFF. CDR3 bases: TGTGCCAGCAGCCCCCGCGCGGGCGCAGAGAACACTGAAGCTTTCTTT.

The chain uses TRBV6-5 and TRBJ2-1, with D possibly being TRBD1 (5 bases). In germline, CDR1 is MNHEY, CDR2 SVGAGI. Trimming pared 6 bases from V and 0 bases from J, leaving 9 bases between. The CDR3 is 14 residues long. The CDR3 loop reads CASRQGGSYNEQFF. The CDR3 DNA follows: TGTGCCAGCAGGCAGGGCGGCTCCTACAATGAGCAGTTCTTC.

The gene calls are TRBV6-5 and TRBJ1-2, with a weak D call TRBD1 (5 bases). Trimming removed 8 bases from V and 6 bases from J, with 13 bases in between. The CDR3 loop spans 12 amino acids. Germline values: CDR1 MNHEY, CDR2 SVGAGI. Written as DNA, the CDR3 is TGTGCCAGCTCCAGGGATTCGGATGGCTACACCTTC. The encoded protein is CASSRDSDGYTF.

The chain combines TRBV27 with TRBJ2-3; D is unresolved. This CDR3 is built from 14 residues. Germline V gene sequence: CDR1 MNHEY, CDR2 SMNVEV (reference sequence). Trimming removed 5 bases from V and 5 bases from J, with 14 bases in between. The CDR3 spells CASSLPGMVDTQYF. The DNA of the CDR3 is TGTGCCAGCAGTCTCCCAGGCATGGTAGATACGCAGTATTTT.

The chain recombines TRBV19 with TRBJ1-1, with D maybe TRBD1 (6 bases). Looked up from germline, CDR1 is LNHDA and CDR2 is SQIVND (reference sequence). V was shortened by 5 bases and J by 3 bases, with 16 bases between the two germline ends. The CDR3 consists of 15 residues. The CDR3 loop is CASSPPLNRDTEAFF. CDR3 nucleotides: TGTGCCAGTAGTCCGCCCCTTAACAGGGACACTGAAGCTTTCTTT.

V is TRBV7-2 and J is TRBJ2-3; TRBD2 matches 14 bases. V lost 5 bases and J lost 4; bases outside the gene matches: 5. This CDR3 spans 16 amino acids. Germline V gene sequence: CDR1 SGHTA, CDR2 FQGNSA. The CDR3, as DNA: TGTGCCAGCAGCCCTGGGACTAGCGGGGGCCCAGATACGCAGTATTTT. It translates to CASSPGTSGGPDTQYF.

This clone has just a few counts. The chain links TRBV5-4 to TRBJ1-1, with 7 bases lining up with TRBD1. With V trimmed by 4 bases and J by 5 bases, 2 bases remained unmatched. The germline gives CDR1 SGHNT, CDR2 YYREEE (reference sequence). The CDR3 length is 12 residues. The CDR3 region has the DNA TGTGCCAGCAGCGTACAGGGGACTGAAGCTTTCTTT. As protein: CASSVQGTEAFF.

The genes are TRBV28 and TRBJ1-6; 12 nucleotides match TRBD1. CDR3 size: 14 residues. Trimming cost V 6 bases and J 15 bases; bases outside gene matches: 9. Per germline, CDR1 MDHEN and CDR2 SYDVKM. The CDR3 DNA is TGTGCCAGCAGCTGGGGACAGGGGGCTTCCTACCTCCACTTT. Encoded protein: CASSWGQGASYLHF.

The chain is built from TRBV11-3 and TRBJ2-1; D may be TRBD2 (7 bases). Per germline, CDR1 SGHNT and CDR2 YENEEA. CDR3 length equals 16 residues. The germline V and J ends were trimmed by 5 bases and 0 bases, with 14 bases remaining between them. The CDR3 coding sequence is TGTGCCAGCAGCACCCGGGGGGCGAGCTCCTACAATGAGCAGTTCTTC. Translating gives CASSTRGASSYNEQFF.

The J gene is TRBJ1-2, the V gene TRBV27, with a weak D call TRBD1 (5 bases). Between the trimmed V and J ends, which lost 7 bases and 4 bases, there was a span of 13 bases. This CDR3 has 13 residues. The germline gives CDR1 MNHEY, CDR2 SMNVEV (reference sequence). CDR3 sequence reads: CASKPQGFYGYTF. For the CDR3, the DNA is TGTGCCAGCAAACCTCAGGGCTTCTATGGCTACACCTTC.

The rearrangement links TRBV7-9 to TRBJ2-1, with a weak D call TRBD2 (6 bases). Germline loops: CDR1 SEHNR, CDR2 FQNEAQ (reference sequence). The CDR3 spans 13 residues. Trimming left V 5 bases short and J 12 bases short, with 17 bases between. The CDR3 bases are TGTGCCAGCAGCCAGCCCTCCGGGGGAGGGCAGTTCTTC. Translated, it gives CASSQPSGGGQFF.